The sequence of this TCR beta chain was determined in a study of early T cells in non-severe SARS-CoV-2 infection. Turning to the study itself: Chains were not paired, and sequencing was done on bulk RNA from unsorted whole blood. General study points: Missing private and CD4 specificities, VDJdb matching favored anti-spike CD8 responses.

There are many counts of this clonotype. Its antigen remains unknown. Unique molecular identifiers tagged individual cDNA molecules. One entry per CDR3 protein results from TCRdb running MiXCR on the 5' RACE reads. The data show tens of thousands of distinct CDR3 sequences, around 6.1% seen once. The sequencing used whole blood, collected at baseline. This receptor was taken from an adult who was a healthcare worker with PCR-confirmed SARS-CoV-2 infection or an uninfected control (not recorded which).

The CDR3 nucleotides read TGTGCCAGCCAGGGCAGCACTAACTATGGCTACACCTTC. This sequence encodes CASQGSTNYGYTF. The gene calls are TRBV2 and TRBJ1-2; D is perhaps TRBD1 (5 bases). Trimming took 8 bases from V and 0 from J, leaving 10 bases between them. Germline loops: CDR1 SNHLY, CDR2 FYNNEI. CDR3 length: 13 amino acids.